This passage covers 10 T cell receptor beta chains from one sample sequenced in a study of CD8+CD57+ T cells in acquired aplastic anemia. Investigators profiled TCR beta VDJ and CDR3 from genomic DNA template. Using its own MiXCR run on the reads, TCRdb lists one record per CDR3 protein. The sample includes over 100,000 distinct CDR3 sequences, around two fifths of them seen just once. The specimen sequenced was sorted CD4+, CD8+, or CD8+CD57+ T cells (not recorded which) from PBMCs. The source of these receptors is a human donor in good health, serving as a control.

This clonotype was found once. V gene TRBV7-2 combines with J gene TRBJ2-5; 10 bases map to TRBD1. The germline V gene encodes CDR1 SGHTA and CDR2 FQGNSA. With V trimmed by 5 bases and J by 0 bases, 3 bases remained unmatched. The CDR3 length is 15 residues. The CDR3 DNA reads TGTGCCAGCAGCCAGGACAGGGGGTACCAAGAGACCCAGTACTTC. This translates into CASSQDRGYQETQYF.

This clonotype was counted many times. The CDR3 region is CASSGSADTQYF. CDR3 DNA: TGCGCCAGCAGCGGAAGCGCAGATACGCAGTATTTT. This sequence joins TRBV5-1 and TRBJ2-3; D gene ambiguous. V was trimmed by 4 bases and J by 4 bases, leaving 7 bases between them. The length of the CDR3 is 12 residues. The germline V gene encodes CDR1 SGHRS and CDR2 YFSETQ.

The CDR3, as DNA: TGCAGTGCTAGCGAGGGGACAGGGGGTGGCTACACCTTC. It codes for CSASEGTGGGYTF. The gene calls are TRBV20-1 and TRBJ1-2, with TRBD1 matching over 11 bases. Unmatched junction bases numbered 4, after V lost 3 bases and J lost 7 bases. Germline V gene sequence: CDR1 DFQATT, CDR2 SNEGSKA (reference sequence). The CDR3 runs to 13 residues.

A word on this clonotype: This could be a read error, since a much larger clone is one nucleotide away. CDR3 sequence: CASRPSLAVTSYGYTF. As DNA, the CDR3 is TGTGCCAGCAGACCCTCACTAGCCGTAACTAGCTATGGCTACACCTTC. The rearrangement links TRBV6-1 to TRBJ1-2; D unresolved. Germline V gene lookup returns CDR1 MNHNS and CDR2 SASEGT. There are 16 residues in the CDR3. V was shortened by 6 bases and J by 4 bases, with 21 bases between the two germline ends.

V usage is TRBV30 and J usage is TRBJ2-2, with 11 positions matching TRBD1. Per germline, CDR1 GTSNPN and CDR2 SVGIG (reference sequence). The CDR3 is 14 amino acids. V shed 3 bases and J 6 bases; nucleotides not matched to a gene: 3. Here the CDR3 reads CAWRGDRGAGELFF. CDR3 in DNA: TGTGCCTGGAGGGGGGACAGGGGGGCCGGGGAGCTGTTTTTT.

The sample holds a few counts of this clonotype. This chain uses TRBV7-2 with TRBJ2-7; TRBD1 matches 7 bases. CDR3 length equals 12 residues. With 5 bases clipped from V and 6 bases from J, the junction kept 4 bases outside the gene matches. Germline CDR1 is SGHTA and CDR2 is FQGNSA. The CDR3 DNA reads TGTGCCAGCAGCAAAACAGGGGCCGAGCAGTACTTC. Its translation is CASSKTGAEQYF.

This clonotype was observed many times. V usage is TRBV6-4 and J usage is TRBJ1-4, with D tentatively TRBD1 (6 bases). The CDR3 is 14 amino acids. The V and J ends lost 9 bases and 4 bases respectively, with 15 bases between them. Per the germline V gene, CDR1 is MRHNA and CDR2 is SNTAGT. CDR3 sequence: CARTPGTINEKLFF. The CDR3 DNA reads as TGTGCCAGGACCCCTGGGACAATTAATGAAAAACTGTTTTTT.

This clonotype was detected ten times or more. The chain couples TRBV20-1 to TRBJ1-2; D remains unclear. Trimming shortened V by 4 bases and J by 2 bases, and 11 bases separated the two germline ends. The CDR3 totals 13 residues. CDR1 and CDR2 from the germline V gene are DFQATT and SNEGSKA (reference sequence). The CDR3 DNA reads TGCAGTGCTAACCCCGGGCAGAACTATGGCTACACCTTC. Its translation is CSANPGQNYGYTF.

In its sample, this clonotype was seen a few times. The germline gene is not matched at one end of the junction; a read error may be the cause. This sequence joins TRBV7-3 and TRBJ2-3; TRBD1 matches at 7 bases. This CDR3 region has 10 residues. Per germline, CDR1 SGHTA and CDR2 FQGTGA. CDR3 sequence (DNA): TGTGCCAGCAGCTTAAGCGCACAGGGGTGG. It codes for CASSLSAQGW. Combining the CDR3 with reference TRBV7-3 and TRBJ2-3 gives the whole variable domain GAGVSQTPSNKVTEKGKYVELRCDPISGHTALYWYRQSLGQGPEFLIYFQGTGAADDSGLPNDRFFAVRPEGSVSTLKIQRTERGDSAVYLCASSLSAQGWGPGTRLTVL.

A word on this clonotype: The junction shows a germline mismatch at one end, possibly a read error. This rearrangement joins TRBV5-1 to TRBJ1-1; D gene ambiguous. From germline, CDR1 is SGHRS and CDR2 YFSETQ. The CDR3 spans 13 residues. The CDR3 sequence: CASSLAENTETFF. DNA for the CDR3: TGCGCCAGCAGCTTGGCCGAGAACACTGAAACTTTCTTT.